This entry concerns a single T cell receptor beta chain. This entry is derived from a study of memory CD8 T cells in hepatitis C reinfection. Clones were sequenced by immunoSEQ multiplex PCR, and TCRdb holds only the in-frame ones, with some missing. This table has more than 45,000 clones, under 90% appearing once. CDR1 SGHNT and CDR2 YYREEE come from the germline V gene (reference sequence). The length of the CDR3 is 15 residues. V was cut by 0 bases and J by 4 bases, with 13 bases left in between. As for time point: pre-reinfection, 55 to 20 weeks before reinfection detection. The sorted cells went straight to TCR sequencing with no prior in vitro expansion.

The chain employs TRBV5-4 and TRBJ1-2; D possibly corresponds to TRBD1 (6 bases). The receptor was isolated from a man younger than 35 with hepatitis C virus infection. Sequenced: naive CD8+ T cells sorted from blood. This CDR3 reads CASSLDRASGYGYTF. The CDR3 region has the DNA TGTGCCAGCAGCTTGGACAGGGCCTCTGGCTATGGCTACACCTTC. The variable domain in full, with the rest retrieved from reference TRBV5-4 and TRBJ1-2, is ETGVTQSPTHLIKTRGQQVTLRCSSQSGHNTVSWYQQALGQGPQFIFQYYREEENGRGNFPPRFSGLQFPNYSSELNVNALELDDSALYLCASSLDRASGYGYTFGSGTRLTVV.